This entry lists 3 T cell receptor beta chains sequenced from one sample in a study of blood T cell repertoires in COVID-19. The table came from immunoSEQ multiplex PCR; TCRdb's copy has only in-frame clones and leaves some out. The table has roughly 230,000 clones, around 81% seen once; the top ten hold roughly 3.2%. The specimen was PBMCs or T cells enriched from blood (not recorded which). The receptors here all came from a man in his forties or fifties who had recovered from COVID-19.

The CDR3 reads CASSGTDPYNSPLHF. The CDR3 nucleotides are TGCGCCAGCTCCGGGACAGATCCTTATAATTCACCCCTCCACTTT. The J gene is TRBJ1-6, the V gene TRBV5-1, with 7 nucleotides matching TRBD1. Germline lookup yields CDR1 SGHRS and CDR2 YFSETQ. With V trimmed by 7 bases and J by 4 bases, 8 bases remained unmatched. The CDR3 is 15 residues long. Drawing the rest from reference TRBV5-1 and TRBJ1-6, the complete variable domain is KAGVTQTPRYLIKTRGQQVTLSCSPISGHRSVSWYQQTPGQGLQFLFEYFSETQRNKGNFPGRFSGRQFSNSRSEMNVSTLELGDSALYLCASSGTDPYNSPLHFGNGTRLTVT.

This clone showed up just a few times. The chain recombines TRBV24-1 with TRBJ1-5; no firm D call. V lost 2 bases, J lost 10 bases, and 11 bases lay in between. Germline-derived CDR1 and CDR2 are KGHDR and SFDVKD. The CDR3 contains 13 residues. CDR3 protein: CATSDCEACPQHF. Written as DNA, the CDR3 is TGTGCCACCAGTGATTGTGAGGCATGTCCCCAGCATTTT.

The chain combines TRBV30 with TRBJ1-1; D unclear. The CDR3 consists of 12 residues. Germline values: CDR1 GTSNPN, CDR2 SVGIG (reference sequence). Trimming cost V 2 bases and J 5 bases, with 9 bases left between them. CDR3 sequence reads: CAWSPPVTEAFF. The CDR3 DNA reads TGTGCCTGGAGTCCACCAGTGACTGAAGCTTTCTTT.